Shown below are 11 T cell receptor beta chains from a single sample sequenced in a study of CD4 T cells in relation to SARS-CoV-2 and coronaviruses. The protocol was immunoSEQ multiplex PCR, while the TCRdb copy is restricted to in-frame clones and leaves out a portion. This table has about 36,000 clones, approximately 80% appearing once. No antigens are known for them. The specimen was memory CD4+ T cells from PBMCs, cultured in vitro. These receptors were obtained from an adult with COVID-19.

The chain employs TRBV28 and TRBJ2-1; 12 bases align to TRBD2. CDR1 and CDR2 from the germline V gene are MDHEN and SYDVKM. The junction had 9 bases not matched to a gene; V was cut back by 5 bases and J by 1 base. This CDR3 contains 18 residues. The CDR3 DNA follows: TGTGCCAGCAGTGTAACTAGCGGGAGGTGGATGTCCTACAATGAGCAGTTCTTC. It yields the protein CASSVTSGRWMSYNEQFF.

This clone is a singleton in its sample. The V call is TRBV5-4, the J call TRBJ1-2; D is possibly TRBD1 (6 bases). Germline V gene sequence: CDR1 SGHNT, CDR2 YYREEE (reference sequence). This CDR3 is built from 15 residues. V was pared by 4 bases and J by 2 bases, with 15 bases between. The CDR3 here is CASSPRTVTNYGYTF. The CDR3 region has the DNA TGTGCCAGCAGCCCCCGGACAGTTACAAACTATGGCTACACCTTC.

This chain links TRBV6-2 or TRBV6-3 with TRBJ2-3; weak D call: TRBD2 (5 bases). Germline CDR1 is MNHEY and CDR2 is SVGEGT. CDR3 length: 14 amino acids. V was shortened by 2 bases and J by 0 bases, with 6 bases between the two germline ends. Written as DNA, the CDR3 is TGTGCCAGCAGTTACGGAGGAAGCACAGATACGCAGTATTTT. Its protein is CASSYGGSTDTQYF.

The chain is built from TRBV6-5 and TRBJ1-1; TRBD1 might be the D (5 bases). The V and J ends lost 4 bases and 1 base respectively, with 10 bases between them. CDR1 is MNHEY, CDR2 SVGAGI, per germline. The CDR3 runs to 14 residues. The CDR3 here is CASSSHRTNTEAFF. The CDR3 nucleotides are TGTGCCAGCAGTTCCCACAGGACGAACACTGAAGCTTTCTTT.

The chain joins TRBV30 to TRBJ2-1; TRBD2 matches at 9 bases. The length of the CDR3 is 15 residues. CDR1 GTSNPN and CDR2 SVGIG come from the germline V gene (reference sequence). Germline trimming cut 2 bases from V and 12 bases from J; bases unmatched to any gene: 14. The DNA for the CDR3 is TGTGCCTGGAGTCTTGTCGCGGGAGGGGACGGGTGGCAGTTCTTC. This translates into CAWSLVAGGDGWQFF.

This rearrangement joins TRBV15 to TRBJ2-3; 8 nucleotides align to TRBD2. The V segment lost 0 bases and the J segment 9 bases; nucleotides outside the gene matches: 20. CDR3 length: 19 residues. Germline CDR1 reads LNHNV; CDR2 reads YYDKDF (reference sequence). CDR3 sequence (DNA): TGTGCCACCAGCAGAGATTGGGCTTCCTTGGCAGCGGGAGCTTACACGCAGTATTTT. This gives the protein CATSRDWASLAAGAYTQYF.

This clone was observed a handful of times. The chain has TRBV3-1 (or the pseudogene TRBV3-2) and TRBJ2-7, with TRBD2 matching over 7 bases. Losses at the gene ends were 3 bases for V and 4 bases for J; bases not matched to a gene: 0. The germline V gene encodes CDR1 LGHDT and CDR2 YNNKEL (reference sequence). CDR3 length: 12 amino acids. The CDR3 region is CASSQGGYEQYF. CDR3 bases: TGTGCCAGCAGCCAGGGGGGGTACGAGCAGTACTTC.

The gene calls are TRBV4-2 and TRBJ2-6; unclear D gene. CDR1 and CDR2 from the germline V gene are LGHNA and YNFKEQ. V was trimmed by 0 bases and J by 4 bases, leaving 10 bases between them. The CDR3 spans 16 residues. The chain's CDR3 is CASSQDLASGANVLTF. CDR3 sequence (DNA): TGTGCCAGCAGCCAAGATCTGGCTTCCGGGGCCAACGTCCTGACTTTC.

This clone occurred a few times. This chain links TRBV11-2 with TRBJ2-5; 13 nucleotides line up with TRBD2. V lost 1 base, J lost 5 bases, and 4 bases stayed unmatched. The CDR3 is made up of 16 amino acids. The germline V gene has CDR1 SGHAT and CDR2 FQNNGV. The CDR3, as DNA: TGTGCCAGCAGCTTAGGTGGACTAGCGGGAGTGGAGACCCAGTACTTC. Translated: CASSLGGLAGVETQYF.

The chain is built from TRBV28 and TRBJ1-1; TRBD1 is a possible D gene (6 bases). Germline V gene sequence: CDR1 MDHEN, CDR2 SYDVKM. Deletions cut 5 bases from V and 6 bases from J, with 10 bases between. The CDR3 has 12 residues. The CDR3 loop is CASSPGDAEAFF. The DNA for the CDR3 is TGTGCCAGCAGTCCAGGGGACGCTGAAGCTTTCTTT. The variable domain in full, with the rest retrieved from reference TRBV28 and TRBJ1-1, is DVKVTQSSRYLVKRTGEKVFLECVQDMDHENMFWYRQDPGLGLRLIYFSYDVKMKEKGDIPEGYSVSREKKERFSLILESASTNQTSMYLCASSPGDAEAFFGQGTRLTVV.

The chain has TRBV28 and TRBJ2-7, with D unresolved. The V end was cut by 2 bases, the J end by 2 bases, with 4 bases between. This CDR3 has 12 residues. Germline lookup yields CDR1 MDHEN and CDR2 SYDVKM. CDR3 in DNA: TGTGCCAGCAGTTTAGACGCCTACGAGCAGTACTTC. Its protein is CASSLDAYEQYF.